This TCR beta chain comes out of a study of cytomegalovirus exposure and HLA in healthy donors. Findings and caveats of the study: Researchers reported that a few CMV-associated chains were confirmed in vitro as CMV antigen-specific. Rare TCR sequences dominated, though some public TCRs recurred in many donors.

As concerns this clone: The target antigen is unknown.

Separate from the roughly 720-subject first cohort, the roughly 130-subject validation cohort was the one that the donors belonged to. Using immunoSEQ multiplex PCR, the repertoire was profiled, and TCRdb retains in-frame clones only, with some absent. The sample includes around 95,000 clones, about 85% of them seen just once. V gave up 1 base and J gave up 5 bases; unmatched junction bases: 17. The CDR3 is made up of 20 amino acids. Germline values: CDR1 MDHEN, CDR2 SYDVKM. The rearrangement joins TRBV28 to TRBJ2-5; TRBD2 aligns across 12 bases. The sequence was collected from a man aged 18 to 35 in good health and CMV-seropositive. The sequenced sample was PBMCs. CDR3 sequence (DNA): TGTGCCAGCAGTTTATATCCCCTCGTGACTAGCGGGAGTCGGTGGGAGACCCAGTACTTC. Protein: CASSLYPLVTSGSRWETQYF.